These T cell receptor beta chains were read from a single sample in a study of blood T cell repertoires in COVID-19. TCRdb's copy holds only in-frame clones and misses some; the assay was immunoSEQ multiplex PCR. The sample shows roughly 150,000 clones, about 83% of them seen only once. The sample taken for sequencing was peripheral blood. The receptor set was obtained from a human donor in a cohort sampled during active COVID-19. Both conserved end residues are part of each CDR3. Fields, in order: V gene, clone size, D gene, J gene, CDR3 DNA, CDR3 protein. The D gene is left open where the match is weak. Clone size is given for some rows only: seen once, a few or many times, or a class if the clone is expanded.

v_call: TRBV27
clone_size: -
d_call: -
j_call: TRBJ2-6
cdr3_nt: TGTGCCAGCACCGCCAGGGTAGCTGGGGCCAACGTCCTGACTTTC
cdr3_aa: CASTARVAGANVLTF

v_call: TRBV7-9
clone_size: -
d_call: -
j_call: TRBJ1-1
cdr3_nt: TGTGCCAGCAGCTTTGGAGGGGACACTGAAGCTTTCTTT
cdr3_aa: CASSFGGDTEAFF

v_call: TRBV7-3
clone_size: -
d_call: TRBD2
j_call: TRBJ2-3
cdr3_nt: TGTGCCAGCAGCTTAGCGGGGGGGCCCGGTCCAGATACGCAGTATTTT
cdr3_aa: CASSLAGGPGPDTQYF

v_call: TRBV7-6
clone_size: -
d_call: TRBD2
j_call: TRBJ2-1
cdr3_nt: TGTGCCAGCAGCTTAGCGGGACTAGCACCCCCCAATGAGCAGTTCTTC
cdr3_aa: CASSLAGLAPPNEQFF

v_call: TRBV9
clone_size: -
d_call: -
j_call: TRBJ2-6
cdr3_nt: TGTGCCAGCAGCGTAGCTGGCGGAGGGGCCAACGTCCTGACTTTC
cdr3_aa: CASSVAGGGANVLTF

v_call: TRBV28
clone_size: -
d_call: TRBD1
j_call: TRBJ2-7
cdr3_nt: TGTGCCAGCAGTCAGACAGGGTTCTCCTACGAGCAGTACTTC
cdr3_aa: CASSQTGFSYEQYF

v_call: TRBV19
clone_size: once
d_call: TRBD1
j_call: TRBJ1-2
cdr3_nt: TGTGCCAGTAGTATGACAGGGGACGGCTACACCTTC
cdr3_aa: CASSMTGDGYTF

v_call: TRBV3-1/TRBV3-2
clone_size: -
d_call: -
j_call: TRBJ2-7
cdr3_nt: TGTGCCAGCAGCCAAGAGCATGGACAGTCTCACTCCTACGAGCAGTACTTC
cdr3_aa: CASSQEHGQSHSYEQYF

v_call: TRBV6-5
clone_size: -
d_call: -
j_call: TRBJ2-7
cdr3_nt: TGTGCCAGCAGACAGACGGGGGCCTACGAGCAGTACTTC
cdr3_aa: CASRQTGAYEQYF

v_call: TRBV7-9
clone_size: -
d_call: TRBD1
j_call: TRBJ2-7
cdr3_nt: TGTGCCAGCAGCCCCGCCGGGACAGGGGGCTACGAGCAGTACTTC
cdr3_aa: CASSPAGTGGYEQYF

v_call: TRBV3-1/TRBV3-2
clone_size: -
d_call: TRBD2
j_call: TRBJ2-3
cdr3_nt: TGTGCCAGCAGCCAAGCTCCACTAGCGGGGGCTAGCACAGATACGCAGTATTTT
cdr3_aa: CASSQAPLAGASTDTQYF

v_call: TRBV6-4
clone_size: -
d_call: TRBD2
j_call: TRBJ2-3
cdr3_nt: TGTGCCAGCAGTGCCTTAGCGGGAGTGGGCACAGATACGCAGTATTTT
cdr3_aa: CASSALAGVGTDTQYF

v_call: TRBV3-1/TRBV3-2
clone_size: -
d_call: -
j_call: TRBJ1-5
cdr3_nt: TGTGCCAGCAGCCAAGATCAGGGTAGCAATCAGCCCCAGCATTTT
cdr3_aa: CASSQDQGSNQPQHF

v_call: TRBV10-3
clone_size: -
d_call: -
j_call: TRBJ1-1
cdr3_nt: TGTGCCATCGCGCAGGGTTTGATCTCAGTATCTGAAGCTTTCTTT
cdr3_aa: CAIAQGLISVSEAFF

v_call: TRBV6-1
clone_size: -
d_call: -
j_call: TRBJ2-5
cdr3_nt: TGTGCCAGCAGTGAAAGGGACATCGGGACCCAGTACTTC
cdr3_aa: CASSERDIGTQYF

v_call: TRBV30
clone_size: -
d_call: TRBD2
j_call: TRBJ2-7
cdr3_nt: TGTGCCTGGAGTGTAGCGGGAGGGCCGTTCGTGAACTTC
cdr3_aa: CAWSVAGGPFVNF

v_call: TRBV30
clone_size: once
d_call: -
j_call: TRBJ2-7
cdr3_nt: TGTGCCTGGAATATCGAGGGTGAGCAGTACTTC
cdr3_aa: CAWNIEGEQYF

v_call: TRBV11-3
clone_size: -
d_call: -
j_call: TRBJ1-1
cdr3_nt: TGTGCCAGCAGCTCCCGGAGGGGCCGCACTGAAGCTTTCTTT
cdr3_aa: CASSSRRGRTEAFF

v_call: TRBV3-1/TRBV3-2
clone_size: -
d_call: TRBD1
j_call: TRBJ1-2
cdr3_nt: TGTGCCAGCAGCCAAGCCCCGCCGGCAGGGGGCAGGGGCTACACCTTC
cdr3_aa: CASSQAPPAGGRGYTF

v_call: TRBV7-6
clone_size: -
d_call: TRBD2
j_call: TRBJ2-7
cdr3_nt: TGTGCCAGCAGCTTATTCCCAGCGGGAAGCTCCTACGAGCAGTACTTC
cdr3_aa: CASSLFPAGSSYEQYF

v_call: TRBV7-2
clone_size: once
d_call: TRBD2
j_call: TRBJ2-5
cdr3_nt: TGTGCCAGCACGACGGCGGGGGGACAAGAGACCCAGTACTTC
cdr3_aa: CASTTAGGQETQYF

v_call: TRBV30
clone_size: once
d_call: -
j_call: TRBJ1-5
cdr3_nt: TGTGCCTGGGCGGGGGGGGAGGATCAGCCCCAGCATTTT
cdr3_aa: CAWAGGEDQPQHF

v_call: TRBV29-1
clone_size: -
d_call: -
j_call: TRBJ1-1
cdr3_nt: TGCAGCGTTGCGGAGGGGCCTATCACTGAAGCTTTCTTT
cdr3_aa: CSVAEGPITEAFF

v_call: TRBV15
clone_size: -
d_call: -
j_call: TRBJ2-7
cdr3_nt: TGTGCCACCAGCAGTGAAACAGGATTCTACGAGCAGTACTTC
cdr3_aa: CATSSETGFYEQYF

v_call: TRBV28
clone_size: -
d_call: -
j_call: TRBJ2-6
cdr3_nt: TGTGCCAGCAGTCCCTCAGGGGGACTGGCTGGGGCCAACGTCCTGACTTTC
cdr3_aa: CASSPSGGLAGANVLTF

v_call: TRBV5-1
clone_size: -
d_call: -
j_call: TRBJ2-7
cdr3_nt: TGCGCCAGCAGCCTGAGCTCCTACGAGCAGTACTTC
cdr3_aa: CASSLSSYEQYF

v_call: TRBV13
clone_size: -
d_call: -
j_call: TRBJ1-3
cdr3_nt: TGTGCCAGCAGCTTCGGACAAACTGGAAACACCATATATTTT
cdr3_aa: CASSFGQTGNTIYF

v_call: TRBV4-3
clone_size: once
d_call: -
j_call: TRBJ2-5
cdr3_nt: TGCGCCAGCAGCCAAGATATTGGCGGGGAAGAGACCCAGTACTTC
cdr3_aa: CASSQDIGGEETQYF

v_call: TRBV29-1
clone_size: -
d_call: -
j_call: TRBJ1-2
cdr3_nt: TGCAGCGTTGGCGGAGGGGTGGGGGATGGCTACACCTTC
cdr3_aa: CSVGGGVGDGYTF

v_call: TRBV30
clone_size: -
d_call: -
j_call: TRBJ1-1
cdr3_nt: TGTGCCTGGAGTGTAAAGACTGGGGGCGTAACTGAAGCTTTCTTT
cdr3_aa: CAWSVKTGGVTEAFF

v_call: TRBV11-2
clone_size: -
d_call: -
j_call: TRBJ2-7
cdr3_nt: TGTGCCAGCAGCTCTACTTACGAGCAGTACTTC
cdr3_aa: CASSSTYEQYF

v_call: TRBV19
clone_size: few
d_call: -
j_call: TRBJ2-5
cdr3_nt: TGTGCCAGTAGTGTACAGGCGGGGCAAGAGACCCAGTACTTC
cdr3_aa: CASSVQAGQETQYF

v_call: TRBV6-4
clone_size: -
d_call: -
j_call: TRBJ2-2
cdr3_nt: TGTGCCAGCAGTGATATGCAGGCTCCCGGGGAGCTGTTTTTT
cdr3_aa: CASSDMQAPGELFF

v_call: TRBV11-3
clone_size: -
d_call: TRBD2
j_call: TRBJ2-2
cdr3_nt: TGTGCCAGCAGCCCCGGGGGACTAGCGGGGTCCGGGGAGCTGTTTTTT
cdr3_aa: CASSPGGLAGSGELFF

v_call: TRBV25-1
clone_size: few
d_call: -
j_call: TRBJ2-7
cdr3_nt: TGTGCCAGCAGCCCTCCGGACTACCGTTACGAGCAGTACTTC
cdr3_aa: CASSPPDYRYEQYF

v_call: TRBV2
clone_size: once
d_call: TRBD1
j_call: TRBJ1-4
cdr3_nt: TGTGCCAGCAGTGAGGGACAGGGGCAAAATGAAAAACTGTTTTTT
cdr3_aa: CASSEGQGQNEKLFF

v_call: TRBV6-5
clone_size: -
d_call: TRBD2
j_call: TRBJ2-7
cdr3_nt: TGTGCCAGCAGTCGGACTAGTTTGGGCGAGCAGTACTTC
cdr3_aa: CASSRTSLGEQYF

v_call: TRBV5-1
clone_size: -
d_call: -
j_call: TRBJ1-1
cdr3_nt: TGCGCCAGCAGCTCACAGACAACGAACACTGAAGCTTTCTTT
cdr3_aa: CASSSQTTNTEAFF

v_call: TRBV2
clone_size: -
d_call: -
j_call: TRBJ1-2
cdr3_nt: TGTGCCAGCAGTGAAGCGAGGGTGGACTATGGCTACACCTTC
cdr3_aa: CASSEARVDYGYTF

v_call: TRBV9
clone_size: -
d_call: -
j_call: TRBJ2-3
cdr3_nt: TGTGCCAGCAGCGCCACTAACACAGATACGCAGTATTTT
cdr3_aa: CASSATNTDTQYF

v_call: TRBV14
clone_size: -
d_call: -
j_call: TRBJ1-2
cdr3_nt: TGTGCCAGCAGCCAAGATAGTTTGATAGTGCCAGGGGATGGCTACACCTTC
cdr3_aa: CASSQDSLIVPGDGYTF